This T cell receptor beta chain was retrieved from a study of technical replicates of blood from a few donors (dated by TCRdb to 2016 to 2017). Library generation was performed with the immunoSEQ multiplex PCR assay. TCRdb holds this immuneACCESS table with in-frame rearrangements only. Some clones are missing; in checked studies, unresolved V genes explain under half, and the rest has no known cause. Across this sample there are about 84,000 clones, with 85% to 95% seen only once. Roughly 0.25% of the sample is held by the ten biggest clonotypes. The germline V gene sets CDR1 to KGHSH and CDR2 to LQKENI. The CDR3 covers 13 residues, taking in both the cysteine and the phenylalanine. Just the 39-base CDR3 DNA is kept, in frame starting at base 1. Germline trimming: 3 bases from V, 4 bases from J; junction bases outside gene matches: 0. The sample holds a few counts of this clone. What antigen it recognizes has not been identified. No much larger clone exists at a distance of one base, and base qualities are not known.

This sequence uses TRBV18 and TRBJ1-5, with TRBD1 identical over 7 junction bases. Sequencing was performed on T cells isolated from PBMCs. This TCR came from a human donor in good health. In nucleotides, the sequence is TGTGCCAGCTCACCGGACAGGAATCAGCCCCAGCATTTT. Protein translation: CASSPDRNQPQHF. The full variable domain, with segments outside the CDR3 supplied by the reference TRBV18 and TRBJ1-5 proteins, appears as NAGVMQNPRHLVRRRGQEARLRCSPMKGHSHVYWYRQLPEEGLKFMVYLQKENIIDESGMPKERFSAEFPKEGPSILRIQQVVRGDSAAYFCASSPDRNQPQHFGDGTRLSIL.